This T cell receptor (beta chain) stems from a study of control samples from healthy donors and cancer patients. This CDR3 is built from 16 residues. V was clipped by 0 bases and J by 4 bases; unmatched bases: 4. CDR1 is SGHRS and CDR2 is YFSETQ in the germline V gene. Assay used: immunoSEQ multiplex PCR; TCRdb lists only in-frame clones, some missing. The sample has about 44,000 clones, roughly 77% seen once. The sample consisted of formalin-fixed, paraffin-embedded tissue. The sequence came from a male donor with melanoma. The V gene is TRBV5-1, the J gene TRBJ2-1; TRBD2 matches 10 bases. The CDR3 region has the DNA TGCGCCAGCAGCTTGGTACTAGCGGGACCTTACAATGAGCAGTTCTTC. This sequence encodes CASSLVLAGPYNEQFF.